Given below is one T cell receptor (beta chain) in context. The method was immunoSEQ multiplex PCR; TCRdb's version includes in-frame clones alone and lacks a portion of them. The data show 100,000 to 150,000 clones, with about 92% seen just once and about 0.6% held by the top ten. These data belong to a study of control samples from healthy donors and cancer patients. From germline, CDR1 is SEHNR and CDR2 FQNEAQ (reference sequence). This CDR3 comprises 14 residues. The V segment lost 3 bases and the J segment 7 bases; nucleotides outside the gene matches: 2. The gene calls are TRBV7-9 and TRBJ2-5; TRBD2 aligns across 13 bases. The sequence came from a man older than 75 with head and neck cancer. Sequences were obtained from PBMCs. The CDR3 protein is CASSFTSGGGTQYF. The CDR3 nucleotides read TGTGCCAGCAGCTTTACTAGCGGGGGGGGGACCCAGTACTTC.